This T cell receptor beta chain was observed in a study of blood T cells in healthy people across ages. Study conclusions and caveats: Strongly correlated with naive T cell percentage was TCR beta diversity. In older individuals, TCR beta diversity per million T cells was lower, falling roughly linearly with age. Lack of knowledge of donor CMV status possibly confounded expanded clonotype changes.

With regard to this clonotype: The antigen remains unidentified.

Germline lookup yields CDR1 MNHNY and CDR2 SVGAGI (reference sequence). The CDR3 has 13 residues. Together with a sample-barcoded 5' primer, a J-beta primer mix was included in a second PCR lasting about 7 to 11 cycles. MiXCR, applied by TCRdb to the 5' RACE reads, yields one record per CDR3 protein. The sample has around 580,000 distinct CDR3 sequences, roughly 48% seen once; the top ten hold about 26%. The authors extracted at least 6 micrograms of total RNA per sample. The sample consisted of blood. The chain uses TRBV6-6 and TRBJ2-7; a possible D gene is TRBD1 (6 bases). This TCR derives from a man older than 75 in good health. CDR3 loop: CASADRGSYEQYF. CDR3 coding DNA: TGTGCTAGCGCGGACAGAGGATCCTACGAGCAGTACTTC.